This TCR beta chain was sequenced for a study of identical twins. General observations from the study: Instead of following the same donors, the conclusions were based on cross-sectional statistical analysis. Twins' excess sharing was less marked for out-of-frame beta sequences. When twins shared out-of-frame alpha sequences, those sequences had excess low generation probability.

A single record per CDR3 protein comes from TCRdb applying MiXCR to the 5' RACE reads. The data show 300,000 to 400,000 distinct CDR3 sequences, approximately 13% seen once. V lost 2 bases to trimming and J lost 6 bases, with 14 bases between them. CDR3 length: 14 amino acids. The germline V gene has CDR1 MNHEY and CDR2 SVGAGI. As concerns this clonotype: The antigen is unknown.

This sample also appeared in a second study, on yellow fever vaccine responses in identical twins. That source notes: It has been reported that, in twins, the vaccine T cell response seemed partly convergent and partly personalized.

The material sequenced was CD8+ T cells sorted from blood. This TCR derives from a woman between 18 and 29 years old in good health. The rearrangement uses TRBV6-5 and TRBJ2-7; perhaps TRBD2 as D (6 bases). CDR3 in amino acids: CASSYGAGSSEQYF. The CDR3 region has the DNA TGTGCCAGCAGTTACGGGGCGGGATCGTCCGAGCAGTACTTC.